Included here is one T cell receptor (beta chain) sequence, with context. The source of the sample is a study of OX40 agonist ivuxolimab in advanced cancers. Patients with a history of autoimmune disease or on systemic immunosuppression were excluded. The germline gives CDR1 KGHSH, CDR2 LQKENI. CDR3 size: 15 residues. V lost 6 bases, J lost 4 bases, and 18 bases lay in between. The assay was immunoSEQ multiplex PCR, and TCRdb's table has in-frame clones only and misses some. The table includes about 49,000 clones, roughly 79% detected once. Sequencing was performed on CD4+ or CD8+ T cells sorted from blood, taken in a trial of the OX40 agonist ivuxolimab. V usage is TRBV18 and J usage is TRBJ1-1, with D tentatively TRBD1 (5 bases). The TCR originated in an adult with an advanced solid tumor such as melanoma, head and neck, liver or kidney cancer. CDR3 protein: CASSQGRGSGTEAFF. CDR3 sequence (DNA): TGTGCCAGCTCGCAAGGAAGGGGCTCTGGCACTGAAGCTTTCTTT.